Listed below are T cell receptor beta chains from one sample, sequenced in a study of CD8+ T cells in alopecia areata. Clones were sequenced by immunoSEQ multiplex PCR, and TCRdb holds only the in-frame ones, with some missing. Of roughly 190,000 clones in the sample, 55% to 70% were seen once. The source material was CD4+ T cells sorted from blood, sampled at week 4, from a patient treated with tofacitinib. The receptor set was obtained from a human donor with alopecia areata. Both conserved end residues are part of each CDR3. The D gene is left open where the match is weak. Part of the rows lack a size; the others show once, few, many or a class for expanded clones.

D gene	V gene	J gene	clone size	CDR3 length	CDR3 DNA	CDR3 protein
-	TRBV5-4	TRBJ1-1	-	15	TGTGCCAGCAGCCCCCAGACAGCAAAAAACACTGAAGCTTTCTTT	CASSPQTAKNTEAFF
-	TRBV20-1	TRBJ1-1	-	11	TGCAGTGCTAAATTTGGAACTGAAGCTTTCTTT	CSAKFGTEAFF
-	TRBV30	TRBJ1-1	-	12	TGTGCCTGGAATCCGGGATGGCCTGAAGCTTTCTTT	CAWNPGWPEAFF
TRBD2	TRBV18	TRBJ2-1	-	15	TGTGCCAGCTCGTTTGGACTAGCGGATTACAATGAGCAGTTCTTC	CASSFGLADYNEQFF
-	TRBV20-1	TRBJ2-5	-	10	TGCAGTGCCGGTGAAGAGACCCAGTACTTC	CSAGEETQYF
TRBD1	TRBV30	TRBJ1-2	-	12	TGTGCCTGGAGGAGACAGGGGGGCGACTACACCTTC	CAWRRQGGDYTF
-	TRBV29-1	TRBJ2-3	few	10	TGCAGCGTTGTGGTAGATACGCAGTATTTT	CSVVVDTQYF
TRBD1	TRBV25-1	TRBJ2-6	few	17	TGTGCCAGCAGTGAAGCTACGGGACAGTCGGGGGCCAACGTCCTGACTTTC	CASSEATGQSGANVLTF
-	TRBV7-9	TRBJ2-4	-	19	TGTGCCAGCAGCTTTGGGGTGCGGGCCCGGGCGGGGGCCAAAAACATTCAGTACTTC	CASSFGVRARAGAKNIQYF
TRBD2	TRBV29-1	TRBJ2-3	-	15	TGCAGCGTTGAAGGACTAGCGGGGGGGTTAGATACGCAGTATTTT	CSVEGLAGGLDTQYF
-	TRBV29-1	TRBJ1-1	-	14	TGCAGCGTTAGCACCGCCGGGGGTGGCACTGAAGCTTTCTTT	CSVSTAGGGTEAFF
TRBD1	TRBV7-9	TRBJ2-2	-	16	TGTGCCAGCAGCTCAAAGGGTACAGGGGGCACCGGGGAGCTGTTTTTT	CASSSKGTGGTGELFF
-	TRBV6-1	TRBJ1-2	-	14	TGTGCCAGCACCCGGGACGGGATAATATATGGCTACACCTTC	CASTRDGIIYGYTF
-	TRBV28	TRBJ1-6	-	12	TGTGCCAGCGGAGGCTATAATTCACCCCTCCACTTT	CASGGYNSPLHF
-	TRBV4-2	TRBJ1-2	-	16	TGTGCCAGCAGCCAAGGGTTAGAATGGGGAGGCTATGGCTACACCTTC	CASSQGLEWGGYGYTF
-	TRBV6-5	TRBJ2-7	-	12	TGTGCCAGCAGACCTTGGGCGGGCGAGCAGTACTTC	CASRPWAGEQYF
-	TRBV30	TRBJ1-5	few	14	TGTGCCTGGAGTGTACGTATGGCCTATCAGCCCCAGCATTTT	CAWSVRMAYQPQHF
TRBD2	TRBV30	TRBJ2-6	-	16	TGTGCCTGCCGAAGGCGGGGGAGCTCTGGGGCCAACGTCCTGACTTTC	CACRRRGSSGANVLTF
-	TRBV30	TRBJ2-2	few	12	TGTGCCTGGAGTGTGGCAGGCGGGGAGCTGTTTTTT	CAWSVAGGELFF
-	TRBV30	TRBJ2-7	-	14	TGTGCCTGGAGTAAAGGCCCAGGGCCCTACGAGCAGTACTTC	CAWSKGPGPYEQYF
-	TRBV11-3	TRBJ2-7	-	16	TGTGCCAGCAGCTCACAATCCTCGGGTGCAGCCTACGAGCAGTACTTC	CASSSQSSGAAYEQYF
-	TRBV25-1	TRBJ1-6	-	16	TGTGCCAGCAGTGAATATGTGGAGGGCGGTCGCTCACCCCTCCACTTT	CASSEYVEGGRSPLHF
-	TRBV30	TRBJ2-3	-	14	TGTGCCTGGAGTGATCAAGGGAACACAGATACGCAGTATTTT	CAWSDQGNTDTQYF
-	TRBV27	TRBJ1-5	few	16	TGTGCCTCTTGGGGCGGCGGAAAGAATAGCAATCAGCCCCAGCATTTT	CASWGGGKNSNQPQHF
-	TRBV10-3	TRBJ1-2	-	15	TGTGCCATCAGTGAGTCGTCCAGGTCCGAGGATGGCTACACCTTC	CAISESSRSEDGYTF
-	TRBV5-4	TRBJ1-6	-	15	TGTGCCAGCAGCTTGGTGACGGGTTTAGATTCACCCCTCCACTTT	CASSLVTGLDSPLHF
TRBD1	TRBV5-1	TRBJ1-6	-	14	TGCGCCAGCAGCTCGGGACAGTTGAATTCACCCCTCCACTTT	CASSSGQLNSPLHF
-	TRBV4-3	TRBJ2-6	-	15	TGCGCCAGCCGCACAGGATTCTCTGGGGCCAACGTCCTGACTTTC	CASRTGFSGANVLTF
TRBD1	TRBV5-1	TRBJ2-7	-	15	TGCGCCAGCAGCCCGTTTCCGACAGGGACCTACGAGCAGTACTTC	CASSPFPTGTYEQYF
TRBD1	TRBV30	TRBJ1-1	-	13	TGTGCCTGGGTAGGACAGGTGGGCACTGAAGCTTTCTTT	CAWVGQVGTEAFF
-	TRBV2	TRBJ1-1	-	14	TGTGCCAGCAGTGTGGTACAGGGATACACTGAAGCTTTCTTT	CASSVVQGYTEAFF
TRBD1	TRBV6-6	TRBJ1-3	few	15	TGTGCCAGCAGTTACACTGGGACAGCTGGAAACACCATATATTTT	CASSYTGTAGNTIYF
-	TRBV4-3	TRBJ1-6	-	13	TGCGCCAGCAGCCAAGAACGGAATTCACCCCTCCACTTT	CASSQERNSPLHF
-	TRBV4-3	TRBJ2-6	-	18	TGCGCCAGCAGCCAAGATCGTTTGGGGGGAACTGGGGCCAACGTCCTGACTTTC	CASSQDRLGGTGANVLTF
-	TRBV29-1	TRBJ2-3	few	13	TGCAGCCTCGGGAGTAGGAGAACAGATACGCAGTATTTT	CSLGSRRTDTQYF
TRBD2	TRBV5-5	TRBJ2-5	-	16	TGTGCCAGCAGCCCCACTGGAGCTAGCGGGGCGGAGACCCAGTACTTC	CASSPTGASGAETQYF
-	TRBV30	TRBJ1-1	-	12	TGTGCCTGGAGTTGGCGGGACGGGTGGTCCTTCTTT	CAWSWRDGWSFF
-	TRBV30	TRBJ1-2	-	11	TGTGCCCTACCAGGACTCTATGGCTACACCTTC	CALPGLYGYTF
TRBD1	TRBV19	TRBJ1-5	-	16	TGTGCCAGTAGTATAGGCTCAACAGGGGGCAATCAGCCCCAGCATTTT	CASSIGSTGGNQPQHF
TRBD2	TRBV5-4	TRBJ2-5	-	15	TGTGCCAGCAGCTTGCGGACTAGCGGGGTTGGGACCCAGTACTTC	CASSLRTSGVGTQYF
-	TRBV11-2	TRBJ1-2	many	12	TGTGCCAGCAGCGCTAACAGCTATGGCTACACCTTC	CASSANSYGYTF
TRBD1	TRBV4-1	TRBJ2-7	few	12	TGCGCCAGCAGCCGGACAGGGGACGAGCAGTACTTC	CASSRTGDEQYF
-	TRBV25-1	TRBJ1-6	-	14	TGTGCCAGCAGATCCCGGGGGTCGGAATCACCCCTCCACTTT	CASRSRGSESPLHF